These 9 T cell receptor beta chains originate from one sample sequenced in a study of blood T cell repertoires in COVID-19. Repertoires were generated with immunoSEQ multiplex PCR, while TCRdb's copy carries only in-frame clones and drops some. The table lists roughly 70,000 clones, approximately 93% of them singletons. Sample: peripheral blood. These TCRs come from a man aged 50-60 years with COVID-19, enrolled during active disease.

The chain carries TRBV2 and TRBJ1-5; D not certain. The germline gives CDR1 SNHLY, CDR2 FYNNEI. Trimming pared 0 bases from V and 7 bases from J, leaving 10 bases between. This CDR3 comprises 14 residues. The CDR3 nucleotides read TGTGCCAGCAGTGAAGCAGCAGGCGACCAGCCCCAGCATTTT. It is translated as CASSEAAGDQPQHF.

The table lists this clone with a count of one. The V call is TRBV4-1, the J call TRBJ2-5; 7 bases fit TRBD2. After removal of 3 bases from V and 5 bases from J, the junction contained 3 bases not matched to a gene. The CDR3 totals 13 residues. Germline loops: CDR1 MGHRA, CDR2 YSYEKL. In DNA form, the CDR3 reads TGCGCCAGCAGCCACGGACTAGAGGAGACCCAGTACTTC. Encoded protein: CASSHGLEETQYF.

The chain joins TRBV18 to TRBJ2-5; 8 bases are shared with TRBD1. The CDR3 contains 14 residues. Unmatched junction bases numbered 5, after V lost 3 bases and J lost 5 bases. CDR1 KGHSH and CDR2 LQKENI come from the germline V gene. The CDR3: CASSPQGARETQYF. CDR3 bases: TGTGCCAGCTCACCGCAGGGGGCCAGGGAGACCCAGTACTTC.

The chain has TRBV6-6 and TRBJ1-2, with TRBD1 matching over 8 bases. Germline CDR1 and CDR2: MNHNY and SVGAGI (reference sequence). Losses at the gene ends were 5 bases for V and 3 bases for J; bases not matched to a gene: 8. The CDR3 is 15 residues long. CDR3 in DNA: TGTGCCAGCAGTCAGTACCAACAGGGGGACTATGGCTACACCTTC. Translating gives CASSQYQQGDYGYTF.

This CDR3 is CASSLLASGTYEQYF. CDR3 nucleotide sequence: TGCGCCAGCAGCTTGCTGGCTAGCGGGACCTACGAGCAGTACTTC. The chain is built from TRBV5-1 and TRBJ2-7; 9 bases map to TRBD2. The CDR3 contains 15 residues. Germline trimming cut 1 base from V and 2 bases from J; bases unmatched to any gene: 4. CDR1 is SGHRS, CDR2 YFSETQ, per germline.

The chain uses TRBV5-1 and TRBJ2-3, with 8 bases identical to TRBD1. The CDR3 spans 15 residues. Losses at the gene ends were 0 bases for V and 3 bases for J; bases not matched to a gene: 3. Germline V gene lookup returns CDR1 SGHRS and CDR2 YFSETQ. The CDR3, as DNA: TGCGCCAGCAGCTTGGGTGGACAGGGAACAGATACGCAGTATTTT. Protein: CASSLGGQGTDTQYF. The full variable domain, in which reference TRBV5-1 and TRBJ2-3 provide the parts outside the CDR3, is KAGVTQTPRYLIKTRGQQVTLSCSPISGHRSVSWYQQTPGQGLQFLFEYFSETQRNKGNFPGRFSGRQFSNSRSEMNVSTLELGDSALYLCASSLGGQGTDTQYFGPGTRLTVL.

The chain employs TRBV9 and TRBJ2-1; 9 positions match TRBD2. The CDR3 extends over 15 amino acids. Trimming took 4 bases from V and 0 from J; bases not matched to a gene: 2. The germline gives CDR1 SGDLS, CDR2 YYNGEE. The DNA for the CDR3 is TGTGCCAGCAGCAGTAGCGGGAGCTCCTACAATGAGCAGTTCTTC. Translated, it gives CASSSSGSSYNEQFF.

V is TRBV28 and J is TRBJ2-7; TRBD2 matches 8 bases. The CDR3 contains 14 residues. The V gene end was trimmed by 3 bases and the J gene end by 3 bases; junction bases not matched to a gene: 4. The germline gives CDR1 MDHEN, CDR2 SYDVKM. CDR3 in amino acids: CASSFPTSGYEQYF. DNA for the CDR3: TGTGCCAGCAGTTTCCCTACTAGCGGCTACGAGCAGTACTTC.

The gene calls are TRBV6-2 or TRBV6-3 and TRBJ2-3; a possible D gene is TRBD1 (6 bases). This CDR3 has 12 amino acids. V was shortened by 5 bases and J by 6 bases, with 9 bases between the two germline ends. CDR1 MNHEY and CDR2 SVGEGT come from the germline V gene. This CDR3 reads CASSHRVDTQYF. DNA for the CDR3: TGTGCCAGCAGTCACAGGGTCGATACGCAGTATTTT.